This T cell receptor beta chain is from a study of beta chain features in type 1 diabetes. This clone occurred a few times. Expressed TCRB transcripts were sequenced after all isolated RNA was converted to cDNA. Produced via immunoSEQ multiplex PCR; TCRdb's table is partial and in-frame only. The sample holds 850,000 to 900,000 clones, about a sixth seen once. Trimming removed 0 bases at V and 2 bases at J, with 7 bases between. The CDR3 has 14 amino acids. The V gene's germline CDR1 is SGHRS and CDR2 YFSETQ. Sequenced sample: naive CD4+ T cells from blood. The clonotype comes from a woman younger than 35 in good health. The chain combines TRBV5-1 with TRBJ2-3, with unresolved D. The CDR3, as DNA: TGCGCCAGCAGCTTGGATGCCTACACAGATACGCAGTATTTT. Translating it yields CASSLDAYTDTQYF.